The subject of this entry is one TCR beta chain. The antigen is not known. Primers: 60 Vbeta forward and 13 Jbeta reverse. Repertoires were generated with immunoSEQ multiplex PCR, while TCRdb's copy carries only in-frame clones and drops some. This table has over 110,000 clones, around 73% appearing once. Germline CDR1 and CDR2: MNHEY and SVGAGI. This CDR3 region has 15 residues. Trimming took 5 bases from V and 6 from J; bases not matched to a gene: 7. The data originate from a study of cytomegalovirus exposure and HLA in healthy donors. Findings of the study overall: About 90% or about 30% of the time was how often most TCR beta V segments were productive, according to an earlier analysis.

The sample was PBMCs. This TCR derives from a female donor in good health and CMV-seronegative. The V call is TRBV6-5, the J call TRBJ1-6; 7 bases align to TRBD1. CDR3 loop: CASSGIGTANSPLHF. The CDR3 DNA is TGTGCCAGCAGTGGAATCGGGACAGCTAATTCACCCCTCCACTTT.